A single sample gave rise to the 7 T cell receptor beta chains below, sequenced in a study of blood T cell repertoires in COVID-19. Clones were sequenced by immunoSEQ multiplex PCR, and TCRdb holds only the in-frame ones, with some missing. The table has 65,000 to 95,000 clones, about 80% seen once. The specimen was peripheral blood. The source is a woman aged 40-49 years with active or convalescent COVID-19.

J is TRBJ2-5 and V is TRBV19, with D maybe TRBD2 (5 bases). This CDR3 is 14 amino acids long. Germline V lookup: CDR1 LNHDA, CDR2 SQIVND (reference sequence). Trimming pared 5 bases from V and 2 bases from J, leaving 12 bases between. Written as DNA, the CDR3 is TGTGCCAGTAGTGGCTACTCGGGGCAAGAGACCCAGTACTTC. This translates into CASSGYSGQETQYF. The variable domain in full, completed from reference TRBV19 and TRBJ2-5, reads DGGITQSPKYLFRKEGQNVTLSCEQNLNHDAMYWYRQDPGQGLRLIYYSQIVNDFQKGDIAEGYSVSREKKESFPLTVTSAQKNPTAFYLCASSGYSGQETQYFGPGTRLLVL.

The chain links TRBV4-2 to TRBJ2-5, with D possibly being TRBD1 (5 bases). V lost 0 bases to trimming and J lost 3 bases, with 8 bases between them. Germline loops: CDR1 LGHNA, CDR2 YNFKEQ. The CDR3 covers 14 residues. Here the CDR3 DNA reads TGTGCCAGCAGCCAAGAGGCCAGGGAAGAGACCCAGTACTTC. Translated: CASSQEAREETQYF.

The chain has TRBV28 and TRBJ2-3; 9 bases are a match to TRBD1. The CDR3 is 15 amino acids. With 5 bases clipped from V and 7 bases from J, the junction kept 10 bases outside the gene matches. Germline V gives CDR1 MDHEN, CDR2 SYDVKM. CDR3 coding DNA: TGTGCCAGCAGTGGAGGGGGACAGGGCTCGAATACGCAGTATTTT. This gives the protein CASSGGGQGSNTQYF.

This chain connects TRBV28 to TRBJ2-5; TRBD2 matches 8 bases. The CDR3 runs 14 residues. V trimming: 6 bases; J trimming: 5 bases; junction bases outside the gene matches: 8. The V gene's germline CDR1 is MDHEN and CDR2 SYDVKM. The CDR3 nucleotides read TGTGCCAGCAGACAACGGGGGGGCGGGGAGACCCAGTACTTC. Amino acids: CASRQRGGGETQYF. Variable domain in full (rest from reference TRBV28 and TRBJ2-5): DVKVTQSSRYLVKRTGEKVFLECVQDMDHENMFWYRQDPGLGLRLIYFSYDVKMKEKGDIPEGYSVSREKKERFSLILESASTNQTSMYLCASRQRGGGETQYFGPGTRLLVL.

V is TRBV5-1 and J is TRBJ1-1; D is perhaps TRBD1 (5 bases). This CDR3 contains 15 residues. Germline CDR1 SGHRS, CDR2 YFSETQ. V shed 6 bases and J shed 1 base, with 16 bases lying between them. CDR3 sequence (DNA): TGCGCCAGCACGGAACAGGCTTCCGGGAACACTGAAGCTTTCTTT. This sequence encodes CASTEQASGNTEAFF.

V gene TRBV30 combines with J gene TRBJ1-5; 9 nucleotides align to TRBD1. This CDR3 comprises 15 residues. V shed 0 bases and J 5 bases; nucleotides not matched to a gene: 5. Germline-derived CDR1 and CDR2 are GTSNPN and SVGIG (reference sequence). CDR3 sequence (DNA): TGTGCCTGGAGTGTACGCGGACAGGGGTATCAGCCCCAGCATTTT. Amino acid sequence: CAWSVRGQGYQPQHF.

The chain joins TRBV7-3 to TRBJ2-2, with D perhaps TRBD2 (5 bases). The CDR3 loop spans 15 amino acids. Trimming removed 5 bases from V and 7 bases from J, with 17 bases in between. CDR1 is SGHTA and CDR2 is FQGTGA in the germline V gene. In nucleotides, the CDR3 is TGTGCCAGCAGCCCCGACGGGATAGGTCTCGGGGAGCTGTTTTTT. Residues: CASSPDGIGLGELFF.